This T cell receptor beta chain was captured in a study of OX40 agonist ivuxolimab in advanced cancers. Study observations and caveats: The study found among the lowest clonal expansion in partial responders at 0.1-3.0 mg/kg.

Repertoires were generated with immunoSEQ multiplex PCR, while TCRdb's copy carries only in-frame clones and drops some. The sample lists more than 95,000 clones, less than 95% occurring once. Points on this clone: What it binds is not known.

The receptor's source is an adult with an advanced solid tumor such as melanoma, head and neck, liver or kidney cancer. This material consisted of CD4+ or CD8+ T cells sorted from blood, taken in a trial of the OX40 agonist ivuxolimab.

The chain's CDR3 is CSVESTGDYEQYF. As DNA, the CDR3 is TGCAGCGTTGAGAGTACAGGGGACTACGAGCAGTACTTC. The gene calls are TRBV29-1 and TRBJ2-7; 7 bases fit TRBD1. Trimming took 3 bases from V and 3 from J; bases not matched to a gene: 5. This CDR3 is 13 amino acids long. The germline V gene has CDR1 SQVTM and CDR2 ANQGSEA.